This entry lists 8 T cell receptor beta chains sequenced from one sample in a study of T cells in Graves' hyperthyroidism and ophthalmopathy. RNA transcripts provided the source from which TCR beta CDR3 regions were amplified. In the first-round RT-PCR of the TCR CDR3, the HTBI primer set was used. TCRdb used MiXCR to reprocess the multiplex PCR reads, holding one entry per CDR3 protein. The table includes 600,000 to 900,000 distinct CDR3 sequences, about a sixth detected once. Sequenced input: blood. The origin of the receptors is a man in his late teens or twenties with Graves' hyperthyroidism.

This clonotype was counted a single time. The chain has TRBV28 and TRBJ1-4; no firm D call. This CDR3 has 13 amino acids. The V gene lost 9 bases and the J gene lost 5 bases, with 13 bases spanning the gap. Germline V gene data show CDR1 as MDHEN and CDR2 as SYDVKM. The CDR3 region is CASRAPGNEKLFF. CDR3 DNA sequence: TGTGCCAGTCGGGCGCCGGGGAATGAAAAACTGTTTTTT.

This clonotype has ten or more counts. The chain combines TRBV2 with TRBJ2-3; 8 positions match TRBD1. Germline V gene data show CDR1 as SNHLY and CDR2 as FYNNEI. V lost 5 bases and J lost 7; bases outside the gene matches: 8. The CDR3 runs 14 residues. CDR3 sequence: CASSRQGSTNTQYF. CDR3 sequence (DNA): TGTGCCAGCAGTAGACAGGGGTCCACGAATACGCAGTATTTT.

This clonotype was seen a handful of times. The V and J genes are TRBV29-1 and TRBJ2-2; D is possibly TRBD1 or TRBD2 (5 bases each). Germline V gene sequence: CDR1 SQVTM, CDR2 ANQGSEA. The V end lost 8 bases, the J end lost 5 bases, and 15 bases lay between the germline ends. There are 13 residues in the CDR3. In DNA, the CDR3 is TGCAGCTCTAGGGGTTCGGGGACCGGGGAGCTGTTTTTT. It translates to CSSRGSGTGELFF.

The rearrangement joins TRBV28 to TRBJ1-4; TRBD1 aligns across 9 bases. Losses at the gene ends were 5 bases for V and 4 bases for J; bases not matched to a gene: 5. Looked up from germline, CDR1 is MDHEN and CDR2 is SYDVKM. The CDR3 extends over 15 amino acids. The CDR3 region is CASSVPGQGNEKLFF. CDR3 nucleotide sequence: TGTGCCAGCAGTGTCCCGGGACAGGGTAATGAAAAACTGTTTTTT.

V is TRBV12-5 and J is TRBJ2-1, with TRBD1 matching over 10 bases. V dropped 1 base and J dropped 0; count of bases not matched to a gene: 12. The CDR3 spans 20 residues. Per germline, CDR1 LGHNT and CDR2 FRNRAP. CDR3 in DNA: TGTGCTAGTGGTTTGGCCTTGACAGGGGGCCTATATAGCTCCTACAATGAGCAGTTCTTC. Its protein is CASGLALTGGLYSSYNEQFF.

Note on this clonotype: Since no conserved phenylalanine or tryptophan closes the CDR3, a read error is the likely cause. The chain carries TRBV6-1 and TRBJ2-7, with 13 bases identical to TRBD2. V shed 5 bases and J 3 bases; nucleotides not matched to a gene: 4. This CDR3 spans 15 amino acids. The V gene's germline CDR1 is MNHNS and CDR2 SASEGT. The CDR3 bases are TGTGCCAGCAGTCTCGGACTAGCGGGGGACTACGAGCAGTACCTC. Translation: CASSLGLAGDYEQYL.

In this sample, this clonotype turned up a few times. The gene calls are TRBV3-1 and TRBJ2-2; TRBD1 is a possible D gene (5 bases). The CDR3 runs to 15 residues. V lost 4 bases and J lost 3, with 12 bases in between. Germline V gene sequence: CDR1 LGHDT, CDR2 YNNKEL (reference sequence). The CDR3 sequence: CASSPNPRDTGELFF. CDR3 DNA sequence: TGTGCCAGCAGCCCAAACCCCAGGGACACCGGGGAGCTGTTTTTT. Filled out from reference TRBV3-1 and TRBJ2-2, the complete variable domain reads DTAVSQTPKYLVTQMGNDKSIKCEQNLGHDTMYWYKQDSKKFLKIMFSYNNKELIINETVPNRFSPKSPDKAHLNLHINSLELGDSAVYFCASSPNPRDTGELFFGEGSRLTVL.

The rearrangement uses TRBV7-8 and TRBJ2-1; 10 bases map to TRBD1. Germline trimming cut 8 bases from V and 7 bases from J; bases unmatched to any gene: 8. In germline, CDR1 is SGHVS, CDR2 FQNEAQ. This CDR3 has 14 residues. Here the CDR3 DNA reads TGTGCCAGCGGTAGACAGGGGGCAAGGAATGAGCAGTTCTTC. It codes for CASGRQGARNEQFF.